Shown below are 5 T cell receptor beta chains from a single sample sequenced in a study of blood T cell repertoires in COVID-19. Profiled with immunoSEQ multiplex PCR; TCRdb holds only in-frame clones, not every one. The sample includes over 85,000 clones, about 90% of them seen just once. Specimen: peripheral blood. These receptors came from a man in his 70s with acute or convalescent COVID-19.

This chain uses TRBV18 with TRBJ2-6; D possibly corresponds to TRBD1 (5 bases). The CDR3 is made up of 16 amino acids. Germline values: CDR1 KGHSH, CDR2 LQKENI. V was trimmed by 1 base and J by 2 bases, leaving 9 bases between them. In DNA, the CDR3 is TGTGCCAGCTCACCACAGGGGCCCACTGGGGCCAACGTCCTGACTTTC. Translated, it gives CASSPQGPTGANVLTF.

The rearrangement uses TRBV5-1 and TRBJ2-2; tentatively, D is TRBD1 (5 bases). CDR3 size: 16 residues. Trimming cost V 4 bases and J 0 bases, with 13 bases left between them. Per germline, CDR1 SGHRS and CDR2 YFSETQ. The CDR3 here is CASSTNIGANTGELFF. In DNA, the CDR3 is TGCGCCAGCAGCACGAACATAGGGGCGAACACCGGGGAGCTGTTTTTT.

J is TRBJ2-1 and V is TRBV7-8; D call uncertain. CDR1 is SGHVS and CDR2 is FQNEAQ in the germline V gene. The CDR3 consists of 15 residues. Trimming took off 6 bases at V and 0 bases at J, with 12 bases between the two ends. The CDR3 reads CASSYSRSSYNEQFF. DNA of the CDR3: TGTGCCAGCAGTTATAGTCGGAGCTCCTACAATGAGCAGTTCTTC.

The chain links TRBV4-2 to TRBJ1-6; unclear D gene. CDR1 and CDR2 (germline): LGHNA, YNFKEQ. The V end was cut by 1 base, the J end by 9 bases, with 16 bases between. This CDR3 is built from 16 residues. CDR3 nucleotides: TGTGCCAGCAGCCAAGTAAATCAGGCTCTCTTTTCACCCCTCCACTTT. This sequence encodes CASSQVNQALFSPLHF.

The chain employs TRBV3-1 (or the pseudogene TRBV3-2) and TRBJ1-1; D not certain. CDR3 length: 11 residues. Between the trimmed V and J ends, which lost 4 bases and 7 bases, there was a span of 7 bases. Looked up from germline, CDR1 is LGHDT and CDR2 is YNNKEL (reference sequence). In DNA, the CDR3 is TGTGCCAGCAGCCGCAACGGTGAAGCTTTCTTT. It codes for CASSRNGEAFF.